Shown below are 10 T cell receptor beta chains from a single sample sequenced in a study of identical twins. TCRdb passed the 5' RACE reads through MiXCR, listing each CDR3 protein once. This table holds roughly 570,000 distinct CDR3 sequences, 9% to 10% found once. The data also belong to a second study, concerning yellow fever vaccine responses in identical twins.

Sequencing was done on a sample of PBMCs. These receptors all come from a woman younger than 35 in good health.

CDR3 protein: CASSSDHTQYF. Here the CDR3 DNA reads TGTGCCAGCAGTTCAGACCATACGCAGTATTTT. This chain links TRBV12-3 or TRBV12-4 with TRBJ2-3; D unclear. V lost 4 bases to trimming and J lost 7 bases, with 6 bases between them. The CDR3 has 11 amino acids.

This clonotype has just a few counts. This sequence joins TRBV20-1 and TRBJ2-2; 7 bases map to TRBD2. The J segment lost 0 bases and the V segment lost 6 bases, leaving 13 bases of the junction unmatched. This CDR3 has 17 amino acids. Germline CDR1 and CDR2: DFQATT and SNEGSKA (reference sequence). The CDR3 nucleotides are TGCAGTGCCACCTCGTTAATGCTAGCGGCGAACACCGGGGAGCTGTTTTTT. Translated: CSATSLMLAANTGELFF.

The V gene is TRBV20-1, the J gene TRBJ2-1, with D perhaps matching TRBD2 (7 bases). Germline V lookup: CDR1 DFQATT, CDR2 SNEGSKA (reference sequence). Trimming cost V 4 bases and J 1 base, with 23 bases left between them. The CDR3 has 18 residues. CDR3 sequence: CSATLRRWGGGSYNEQFF. CDR3 in DNA: TGCAGTGCTACGCTGAGGAGGTGGGGAGGGGGATCCTACAATGAGCAGTTCTTC.

The chain links TRBV11-2 to TRBJ2-5; 11 bases line up with TRBD2. Per germline, CDR1 SGHAT and CDR2 FQNNGV. This CDR3 comprises 16 residues. After removal of 5 bases from V and 1 base from J, the junction contained 6 bases not matched to a gene. The CDR3 is CASSTGTSGLQETQYF. The CDR3, as DNA: TGTGCCAGCAGCACCGGGACTAGCGGCCTCCAAGAGACCCAGTACTTC.

The chain employs TRBV6-2 or TRBV6-3 and TRBJ2-7; D is uncertain. V dropped 2 bases and J dropped 4 bases, with 12 bases sitting between them. The CDR3 contains 14 residues. In germline, CDR1 is MNHEY, CDR2 SVGEGT. The CDR3 region is CASSYRVLVYEQYF. CDR3 bases: TGTGCCAGCAGTTACCGGGTTCTGGTTTACGAGCAGTACTTC.

The V and J genes are TRBV4-2 and TRBJ2-7, with D possibly being TRBD2 (5 bases). The CDR3 extends over 14 amino acids. Trimming removed 2 bases at V and 1 base at J, with 9 bases between. Germline CDR1 LGHNA, CDR2 YNFKEQ. The CDR3 region is CASSQTGVSYEQYF. The CDR3, as DNA: TGTGCCAGCAGCCAAACCGGGGTATCCTACGAGCAGTACTTC.

The table lists this clonotype with a few counts. The chain recombines TRBV5-1 with TRBJ2-5; D remains unclear. This CDR3 is 13 amino acids long. Germline V gene lookup returns CDR1 SGHRS and CDR2 YFSETQ. V was pared by 5 bases and J by 4 bases, with 12 bases between. CDR3 region: CASRDTPGETQYF. Written as DNA, the CDR3 is TGCGCCAGCAGAGACACCCCCGGAGAGACCCAGTACTTC.

This clonotype has a count of ten or more. This sequence joins TRBV2 and TRBJ2-2; TRBD1 agrees at 10 bases. Germline assignment: CDR1 SNHLY and CDR2 FYNNEI. The V and J ends lost 7 bases and 6 bases, in that order; junction bases with no gene match: 2. CDR3 length: 13 residues. CDR3 protein: CASKTGGSGELFF. The CDR3 coding sequence is TGTGCCAGCAAGACAGGGGGCTCCGGGGAGCTGTTTTTT.

This clonotype was observed a handful of times. The rearrangement links TRBV7-9 to TRBJ1-1; D might be TRBD1 (6 bases). Germline V gives CDR1 SEHNR, CDR2 FQNEAQ (reference sequence). Deletions cut 4 bases from V and 5 bases from J, with 17 bases between. This CDR3 is 15 amino acids long. CDR3 sequence reads: CASSSEVTGRTEAFF. CDR3 DNA sequence: TGTGCCAGCAGCTCCGAGGTAACAGGGAGGACTGAAGCTTTCTTT.

The gene calls are TRBV10-3 and TRBJ2-1; D may be TRBD1 or TRBD2 (5 bases each). V was pared by 6 bases and J by 6 bases, with 18 bases between. The CDR3 runs 15 residues. The germline V gene encodes CDR1 ENHRY and CDR2 SYGVKD. CDR3 sequence reads: CAISDRRDGRNEQFF. The CDR3 DNA follows: TGTGCCATCAGCGATCGCCGGGACGGACGCAATGAGCAGTTCTTC.